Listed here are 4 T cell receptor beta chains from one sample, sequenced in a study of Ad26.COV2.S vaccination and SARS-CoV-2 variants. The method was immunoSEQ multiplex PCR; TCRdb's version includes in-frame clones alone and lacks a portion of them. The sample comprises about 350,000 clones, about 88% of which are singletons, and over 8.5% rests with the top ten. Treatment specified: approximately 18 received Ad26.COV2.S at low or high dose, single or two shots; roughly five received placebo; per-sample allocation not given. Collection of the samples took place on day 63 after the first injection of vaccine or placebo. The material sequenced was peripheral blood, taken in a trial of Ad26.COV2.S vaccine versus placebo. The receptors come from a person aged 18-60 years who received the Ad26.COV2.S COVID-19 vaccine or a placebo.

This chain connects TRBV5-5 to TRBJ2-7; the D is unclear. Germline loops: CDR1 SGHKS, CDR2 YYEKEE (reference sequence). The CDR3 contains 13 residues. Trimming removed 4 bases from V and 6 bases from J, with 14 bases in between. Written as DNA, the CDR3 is TGTGCCAGCAGCGCGCGTCAAACCCCCGAGCAGTACTTC. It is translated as CASSARQTPEQYF.

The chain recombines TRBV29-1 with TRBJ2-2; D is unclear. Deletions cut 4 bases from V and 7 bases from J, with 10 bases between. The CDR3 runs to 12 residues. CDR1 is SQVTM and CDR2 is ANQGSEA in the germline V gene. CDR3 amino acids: CSVGLGHGELFF. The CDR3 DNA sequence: TGCAGCGTTGGACTGGGCCACGGGGAGCTGTTTTTT.

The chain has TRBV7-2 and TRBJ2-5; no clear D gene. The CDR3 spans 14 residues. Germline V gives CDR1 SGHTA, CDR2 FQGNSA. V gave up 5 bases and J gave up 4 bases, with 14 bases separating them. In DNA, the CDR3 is TGTGCCAGCAGCAACGCTGGGATGTCAGAGACCCAGTACTTC. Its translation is CASSNAGMSETQYF.

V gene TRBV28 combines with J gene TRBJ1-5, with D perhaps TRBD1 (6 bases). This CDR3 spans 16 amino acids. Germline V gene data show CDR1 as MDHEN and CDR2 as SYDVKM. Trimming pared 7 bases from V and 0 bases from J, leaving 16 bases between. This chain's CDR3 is CASMTGGAYSNQPQHF. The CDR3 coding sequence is TGTGCCAGCATGACGGGGGGGGCCTATAGCAATCAGCCCCAGCATTTT.